This T cell receptor (beta chain) was identified in a study of T cell responses to AZD1222 COVID-19 vaccine (dated by TCRdb to the early 2020s). Background on the whole study: Because spike-specific TCR depth and breadth did not differ between the two schedules, AZD1222 recipients who got a second dose at roughly 4 weeks were pooled with those who got a second dose at roughly 12 weeks. TCR sequencing was performed for 230 to 250 trial participants, of whom 200 to 210 were given two doses of AZD1222 and some 26 were given two doses of MenACWY control vaccine. Trial participants were enrolled by age into 18-55, 56-69 and 70-plus year subgroups, with roughly 150, 30 and 60 TCR-sequenced participants respectively.

The CDR3 regions of human TCRbeta chains were analyzed by immunosequencing. Per the source publication's procedure: Repertoire TCRs were checked for matches against a reference library of SARS-CoV-2-specific TCRs that had been generated using the MIRA antigen-specificity platform. Breadth meant the fraction of unique TCRs that were SARS-CoV-2-associated, whereas depth meant the fraction of total T cells that were SARS-CoV-2-associated. Each spike-specific TCR was assigned to its reactive spike region and to a CD4 or CD8 class using the MIRA data. Log10-transformed breadth and depth values were compared by one-way ANOVA with Sidak's multiple comparisons tests. TCRdb re-hosts the immuneACCESS table, in-frame sequences only. Its copies lack some clones; in the studies checked, an unresolved V gene accounts for under half of them, and the cause for the rest is not known. The DNA gave D and trimming, while V, J and clone size come from that table. Counted in this sample were tens of thousands of clones; roughly 84% of them appeared once. The ten most abundant clones make up less than 25% of the sample.

This clone was detected once. Its antigen remains undetermined. Per-base quality was not reported, and no clone a single base away is much larger than it. Here is what the overall study found, with its caveats: In the small 56-69-year group, the increase in depth fell short of significance, most likely because of low power. Reportedly, close to half of the unique spike-specific TCRs recognized epitopes lying outside the regions that are mutated in the B.1.351 and B.1.1.7 variants. The whole spike protein was spanned by vaccine-associated CD4 TCRs, and dominant responses were seen in regions 160-218 and 743-854. Most participants were white British and females outnumbered males, and the authors suggested that clonal diversity may have been underestimated. Because no day 14 peak-response samples were available, the repertoires could be characterized only after the peak T cell response. After two AZD1222 doses, both the breadth and the depth of spike-specific TCRs were significantly higher than at day 0 and than in MenACWY recipients. Conclusions about previously exposed vaccinees are limited because only six or seven AZD1222 recipients were SARS-CoV-2 seropositive at baseline.

The intended sense of this specimen's time point label: baseline before first vaccination. Samples from vaccinated people were obtained from the UK trials COV001 and COV002, which included a single-blind randomized controlled phase 2/3 trial of AZD1222 (ChAdOx1 nCoV-19) in healthy adults. Trial participant PBMC samples were collected at day 0 and day 28 after the second dose for TCRbeta chain sequencing. CDR3 length: 12 amino acids, cysteine to phenylalanine. Only the CDR3 region is kept as DNA, spanning 36 bases read in frame from base 1. The germline V gene (reference sequence) yields LGHDT for CDR1 and YNNKEL for CDR2. V is reduced by 1 base and J by 7 bases, leaving a spacing of 7 bases between them.

This receptor was obtained from an adult in good health. The material sequenced was peripheral blood, taken on day 0 of AZD1222 vaccination. Rearrangement joined TRBV3-1 (or the pseudogene TRBV3-2) to TRBJ1-1; the D gene is perhaps TRBD1, from 6 matching bases. This receptor carries the CDR3 CASSQGTVEAFF. The DNA sequence follows: TGTGCCAGCAGCCAAGGGACAGTTGAAGCTTTCTTT.